Listed below are T cell receptor beta chains from one sample, sequenced in a study of blood T cells in healthy people across ages. TCRdb independently ran MiXCR on the 5' RACE reads; one entry per CDR3 protein. The sample holds over 1,300,000 distinct CDR3 sequences, 45% to 70% seen once. Sequences were obtained from blood. The receptors stem from a man between 18 and 29 years old in good health. CDR3s leave out the opening cysteine and the closing phenylalanine or tryptophan. Fields, in order: J gene, V gene, CDR3 protein.

TRBJ1-4,TRBV20-1,SAATDQFYNEKLF
TRBJ2-7,TRBV4-1,ASSQSGRDREDSEQY
TRBJ2-7,TRBV9,ASSKTTSEEQY
TRBJ1-4,TRBV6-5,ASSLDLRSTNEKLF
TRBJ2-3,TRBV4-1,ASSQVLDTDTQY
TRBJ1-5,TRBV2,ASVQGFEEQPQH
TRBJ1-4,TRBV7-9,ASSLSGGRKEKLF
TRBJ2-5,TRBV4-2,ASSPFGNSVLRETQY
TRBJ2-1,TRBV11-2,ASSEALAGPAIDEQF
TRBJ2-7,TRBV4-3,ASSQVSGGYYEQY
TRBJ1-2,TRBV4-1,ASSQDQAYGYT
TRBJ2-7,TRBV12-3/TRBV12-4,ASSARREQY
TRBJ1-4,TRBV14,ASSTGDSHNEKLF
TRBJ2-3,TRBV12-3/TRBV12-4,ASSTTTRPTSTDTQY
TRBJ1-2,TRBV10-3,AIKRGDYGYT
TRBJ2-1,TRBV7-2,ASSLPTSGGAPTSYNEQF
TRBJ1-1,TRBV6-2/TRBV6-3,ASVQGASDEAF
TRBJ2-1,TRBV4-1,ASRGLIRNEQF
TRBJ2-7,TRBV4-3,ASSPFRSIQYEQY
-,TRBV25-1,ASSELIISPETQY
TRBJ1-1,TRBV12-3/TRBV12-4,ASRIDRVRAEAF
TRBJ1-5,TRBV4-3,ASSIEQGDQPQH
TRBJ2-7,TRBV7-9,ASSLARENYEQY
TRBJ2-1,TRBV6-5,ASSPPGLGKDNEQF
TRBJ2-3,TRBV27,ASSLRRTDTQY
TRBJ2-3,TRBV4-1,ASSPTNGVRTDTQY
TRBJ1-2,TRBV19,ASSIPQGARPSGYT
TRBJ2-1,TRBV3-1,ASSQRPSVGISSYNEQF
TRBJ2-1,TRBV20-1,SARDFRLAGVHNEQF
TRBJ1-4,TRBV12-3/TRBV12-4,ASKGVNEKLF
TRBJ2-3,TRBV25-1,ASGVDGQY
TRBJ2-7,TRBV10-2,AGGQNSYEQY
TRBJ1-4,TRBV12-3/TRBV12-4,ASSPGGTYEKLF
TRBJ2-5,TRBV4-2,ASSQEQAGGTQY
TRBJ1-1,TRBV11-2,ASRRPGQGPTEAF
-,TRBV12-3/TRBV12-4,ASKGLADLYEQY
TRBJ2-5,TRBV5-5,ASSLNPFEQETQY
TRBJ2-3,TRBV4-3,ASSQDGDNTDTQY
TRBJ2-1,TRBV11-2,AGSAAGGPGEQF
TRBJ2-7,TRBV4-1,ASSQDIQGGVYEQY
TRBJ2-7,TRBV10-3,ATGDRQDSYEQY
TRBJ2-7,TRBV2,ASRGAPSYEQY
TRBJ2-7,TRBV10-3,AISRQAGSYEQY
TRBJ2-1,TRBV29-1,SVTVRDTPYNEQF
TRBJ2-3,TRBV20-1,SASETSGRYGDTQY
TRBJ2-1,TRBV12-3/TRBV12-4,ASRAGTSHGNEQF
TRBJ2-3,TRBV2,ASSEAWTDHTDTQY
TRBJ1-6,TRBV4-1,ASSQGYRGPNNSPLH
TRBJ2-1,TRBV2,ASRDSGRPYNEQF
TRBJ2-1,TRBV20-1,SASGHEQF
TRBJ2-5,TRBV29-1,SVVPFSGETQY
TRBJ2-5,TRBV11-2,ASSLDVLSGPETQY
TRBJ1-1,TRBV29-1,SVPRTVLPLSTEAF
TRBJ2-3,TRBV4-1,ASSQISTGGTDTQY
TRBJ2-7,TRBV2,ASSDEVQGAREQY
TRBJ2-7,TRBV6-2/TRBV6-3,ASSPQRDYEQY
TRBJ1-2,TRBV5-1,ASSLITGTAEGYT
TRBJ2-1,TRBV6-6,ASKLPSSYNEQF
TRBJ1-5,TRBV12-3/TRBV12-4,ASSLGGSNQPQH